A single sample gave rise to the 23 T cell receptor beta chains below, sequenced in a study of OX40 agonist ivuxolimab in advanced cancers. TCRdb keeps only in-frame clones here, not all; method: immunoSEQ multiplex PCR. The sample shows 53,000 or so clones, about 88% of them seen only once. Sequences were derived from CD4+ or CD8+ T cells sorted from blood, sampled in a trial of the OX40 agonist ivuxolimab. Source of these receptors: an adult with an advanced solid tumor such as melanoma, head and neck, liver or kidney cancer.

The V gene is TRBV7-2, the J gene TRBJ2-3, with a possible D match to TRBD2 (5 bases). The germline gives CDR1 SGHTA, CDR2 FQGNSA. The V end was cut by 5 bases, the J end by 6 bases, with 15 bases between. The CDR3 totals 14 residues. CDR3 nucleotides: TGTGCCAGCAGCCGGCCGGGATTCGCGGATACGCAGTATTTT. It yields the protein CASSRPGFADTQYF.

The chain joins TRBV2 to TRBJ1-5; D gene ambiguous. This CDR3 has 14 residues. Trimming took off 2 bases at V and 5 bases at J, with 10 bases between the two ends. Looked up from germline, CDR1 is SNHLY and CDR2 is FYNNEI. In DNA, the CDR3 is TGTGCCAGCAGTGAATCTCGGTCGGATCAGCCCCAGCATTTT. Protein sequence: CASSESRSDQPQHF.

There are a few counts of this clone. This rearrangement joins TRBV5-1 to TRBJ2-7, with D possibly being TRBD1 or TRBD2 (6 bases each). This CDR3 has 13 residues. The germline V gene encodes CDR1 SGHRS and CDR2 YFSETQ. V was pared by 4 bases and J by 6 bases, with 14 bases between. The chain's CDR3 is CASSGGQGFEQYF. The CDR3 DNA follows: TGCGCCAGCAGCGGAGGGCAGGGGTTCGAGCAGTACTTC.

This chain's CDR3 is CASGITGDGYTF. The CDR3, as DNA: TGTGCCAGCGGTATAACAGGGGATGGCTACACCTTC. The chain uses TRBV2 and TRBJ1-2; 7 bases line up with TRBD1. CDR3 size: 12 residues. Losses at the gene ends were 8 bases for V and 6 bases for J; bases not matched to a gene: 6. Germline lookup yields CDR1 SNHLY and CDR2 FYNNEI.

The chain couples TRBV9 to TRBJ2-3; 10 nucleotides align to TRBD1. V was pared by 4 bases and J by 2 bases, with 4 bases of the junction left unmatched. Germline assignment: CDR1 SGDLS and CDR2 YYNGEE. There are 15 residues in the CDR3. The CDR3 spells CASSPGQGVTDTQYF. In nucleotides, the CDR3 is TGTGCCAGCAGCCCAGGACAGGGGGTCACAGATACGCAGTATTTT.

The chain has TRBV7-3 and TRBJ2-3; tentative D call: TRBD1 (5 bases). This CDR3 has 13 amino acids. Trimming took 3 bases from V and 2 from J, leaving 6 bases between them. CDR1 SGHTA and CDR2 FQGTGA come from the germline V gene. The CDR3 nucleotides are TGTGCCAGCAGCTTCAGGGTCACAGATACGCAGTATTTT. Its translation is CASSFRVTDTQYF.

The V and J genes are TRBV19 and TRBJ2-3, with 10 bases matching TRBD2. CDR3 length: 15 amino acids. Trimming took 2 bases from V and 4 from J; bases not matched to a gene: 3. The germline gives CDR1 LNHDA, CDR2 SQIVND (reference sequence). The CDR3 nucleotides are TGTGCCAGTAGTATACTAGCGGGAGCGGCAGATACGCAGTATTTT. Translation: CASSILAGAADTQYF. Full variable domain (rest looked up from reference TRBV19 and TRBJ2-3): DGGITQSPKYLFRKEGQNVTLSCEQNLNHDAMYWYRQDPGQGLRLIYYSQIVNDFQKGDIAEGYSVSREKKESFPLTVTSAQKNPTAFYLCASSILAGAADTQYFGPGTRLTVL.

This clone is a singleton in its sample. The genes are TRBV6-1 and TRBJ2-2; D remains unclear. Germline lookup yields CDR1 MNHNS and CDR2 SASEGT. The V end lost 3 bases, the J end lost 2 bases, and 4 bases lay between the germline ends. This CDR3 has 13 residues. CDR3 sequence: CASSDPNTGELFF. CDR3 sequence (DNA): TGTGCCAGCAGTGACCCTAACACCGGGGAGCTGTTTTTT.

J is TRBJ2-3 and V is TRBV18; D might be TRBD1 (6 bases). V lost 10 bases and J lost 6, with 17 bases in between. CDR3 size: 13 residues. The germline CDR1 and CDR2 sequences are KGHSH and LQKENI. In DNA, the CDR3 is TGTGCCACCGCCACAGGGCTGGGGGATACGCAGTATTTT. Its protein product is CATATGLGDTQYF.

This clone is a singleton in its sample. DNA for the CDR3: TGTGCCATTGGGGACAGTACGCCTTACGAGCAGTACTTC. It encodes CAIGDSTPYEQYF. This chain connects TRBV5-3 to TRBJ2-7; 7 nucleotides agree with TRBD1. TRBV5-3 qualifies as an ORF whose function is uncertain. V was pared by 9 bases and J by 4 bases, with 10 bases of the junction left unmatched. The CDR3 covers 13 residues.

This clone was recorded once. Here the CDR3 reads CASSVGWGQSEKLFF. Here the CDR3 DNA reads TGTGCCAGCAGCGTAGGATGGGGCCAGAGTGAAAAACTGTTTTTT. The rearrangement joins TRBV9 to TRBJ1-4, with a weak D call TRBD1 (5 bases). V shed 0 bases and J shed 7 bases, with 13 bases lying between them. The CDR3 spans 15 residues. The germline V gene has CDR1 SGDLS and CDR2 YYNGEE. The variable domain in full, completed from reference TRBV9 and TRBJ1-4, reads DSGVTQTPKHLITATGQRVTLRCSPRSGDLSVYWYQQSLDQGLQFLIQYYNGEERAKGNILERFSAQQFPDLHSELNLSSLELGDSALYFCASSVGWGQSEKLFFGSGTQLSVL.

On this clone itself: The junction and the germline gene differ at one end; a read error may be behind it. The genes are TRBV7-7 and TRBJ2-3, with 10 bases identical to TRBD2. The CDR3 contains 15 residues. Germline-derived CDR1 and CDR2 are SSHAT and FNYEAQ (reference sequence). CDR3 nucleotides: TGTGCTAGCAGCCGGACTAGCGGCCACACAGATACGCAGTATTTT. This codes for CASSRTSGHTDTQYF. Complete variable domain (other parts from reference TRBV7-7 and TRBJ2-3): GAGVSQSPRYKVTKRGQDVTLRCDPISSHATLYWYQQALGQGPEFLTYFNYEAQPDKSGLPSDRFSAERPEGSISTLTIQRTEQRDSAMYRCASSRTSGHTDTQYFGPGTRLTVL.

This clone was counted a single time. J is TRBJ1-3 and V is TRBV19; unclear D gene. Germline V CDR1 and CDR2: LNHDA, SQIVND (reference sequence). The V end lost 5 bases, the J end lost 0 bases, and 11 bases lay between the germline ends. The CDR3 is 15 amino acids. Here the CDR3 DNA reads TGTGCCAGTAGTCCCAACCGGGGCTCTGGAAACACCATATATTTT. Translating gives CASSPNRGSGNTIYF.

The table lists this clone with a few counts. J is TRBJ2-3 and V is TRBV7-9; D call uncertain. The CDR3 length is 14 residues. The germline CDR1 and CDR2 sequences are SEHNR and FQNEAQ (reference sequence). The V and J ends lost 1 base and 1 base respectively, with 6 bases between them. The CDR3 is CASSLGEGTDTQYF. The CDR3 nucleotides are TGTGCCAGCAGCTTAGGTGAGGGCACAGATACGCAGTATTTT.

The chain combines TRBV5-6 with TRBJ2-5; D remains unclear. The DNA end is a closer match to TRBJ2-7, so the J assignment may be wrong. Germline CDR1 and CDR2: SGHDT and YYEEEE. The CDR3 consists of 17 residues. CDR3 nucleotide sequence: TGTGCCAGCAGCTTCTTACCCGGGCCAACTTACTCCTACGAGCAGTACTTC. Its protein product is CASSFLPGPTYSYEQYF.

The chain links TRBV7-3 to TRBJ2-2, with 13 bases aligning to TRBD2. CDR1 is SGHTA, CDR2 FQGTGA, per germline. V shed 5 bases and J 6 bases; nucleotides not matched to a gene: 6. CDR3 length: 16 amino acids. CDR3 protein: CASSTTSGGYPGELFF. For the CDR3, the DNA is TGTGCCAGCAGCACGACTAGCGGGGGGTACCCCGGGGAGCTGTTTTTT. The entire variable domain, with the rest obtained from reference TRBV7-3 and TRBJ2-2, is as follows: GAGVSQTPSNKVTEKGKYVELRCDPISGHTALYWYRQSLGQGPEFLIYFQGTGAADDSGLPNDRFFAVRPEGSVSTLKIQRTERGDSAVYLCASSTTSGGYPGELFFGEGSRLTVL.

J is TRBJ2-3 and V is TRBV19; D is possibly TRBD1 (6 bases). V was cut by 5 bases and J by 4 bases, with 13 bases left in between. This CDR3 spans 14 amino acids. The germline V gene encodes CDR1 LNHDA and CDR2 SQIVND (reference sequence). CDR3 bases: TGTGCCAGTAGTTTACGACAGGAGGCAGATACGCAGTATTTT. Encoded protein: CASSLRQEADTQYF.

This chain uses TRBV2 with TRBJ1-6, with a weak D call TRBD1 (5 bases). The germline gives CDR1 SNHLY, CDR2 FYNNEI. The CDR3 sequence is 13 residues long. Between the trimmed V and J ends, which lost 8 bases and 7 bases, there was a span of 12 bases. The CDR3 DNA follows: TGTGCCAGCGCCAAGGGGAACAATTCACCCCTCCACTTT. This translates into CASAKGNNSPLHF.

The chain carries TRBV9 and TRBJ2-3, with D perhaps being TRBD1 or TRBD2 (5 bases each). Germline CDR1 reads SGDLS; CDR2 reads YYNGEE. The CDR3 is made up of 14 amino acids. Trimming removed 2 bases from V and 2 bases from J, with 9 bases in between. The CDR3 loop reads CASSVIGATDTQYF. The CDR3 bases are TGTGCCAGCAGCGTGATCGGGGCCACAGATACGCAGTATTTT.

This clone came up a few times. This sequence joins TRBV11-3 and TRBJ2-2; D not resolved. The V end was cut by 5 bases, the J end by 4 bases, with 11 bases between. Germline assignment: CDR1 SGHNT and CDR2 YENEEA. This CDR3 is built from 14 residues. This CDR3 reads CASSRTRSTGELFF. The DNA of the CDR3 is TGTGCCAGCAGCCGAACACGGAGCACCGGGGAGCTGTTTTTT. Drawing the rest from reference TRBV11-3 and TRBJ2-2, the complete variable domain is EAGVVQSPRYKIIEKKQPVAFWCNPISGHNTLYWYLQNLGQGPELLIRYENEEAVDDSQLPKDRFSAERLKGVDSTLKIQPAELGDSAVYLCASSRTRSTGELFFGEGSRLTVL.

The V and J genes are TRBV27 and TRBJ1-1; 8 bases fit TRBD1. Germline assignment: CDR1 MNHEY and CDR2 SMNVEV (reference sequence). This CDR3 has 14 amino acids. After removal of 2 bases from V and 5 bases from J, the junction contained 4 bases not matched to a gene. CDR3 sequence (DNA): TGTGCCAGCAGTTTACAGGGGGCAAGGACTGAAGCTTTCTTT. It specifies CASSLQGARTEAFF.

The chain links TRBV11-2 to TRBJ1-2; TRBD1 matches 9 bases. In germline, CDR1 is SGHAT, CDR2 FQNNGV. The J segment lost 4 bases and the V segment lost 2 bases, leaving 5 bases of the junction unmatched. The CDR3 runs 15 residues. The CDR3 protein is CASSLMETGGYGYTF. CDR3 sequence (DNA): TGTGCCAGCAGCTTAATGGAGACAGGGGGCTATGGCTACACCTTC.

This chain uses TRBV4-1 with TRBJ2-5; D may correspond to TRBD1 or TRBD2 (6 bases each). V lost 0 bases to trimming and J lost 1 base, with 15 bases between them. Per germline, CDR1 MGHRA and CDR2 YSYEKL. This CDR3 comprises 17 residues. CDR3 DNA sequence: TGCGCCAGCAGCCAAGACCCCCCTGGGGGGCTCCAAGAGACCCAGTACTTC. Protein: CASSQDPPGGLQETQYF.